The next 23 T cell receptor beta chains were all read from a single sample in a study of blood T cell repertoires in COVID-19. Sequenced by immunoSEQ multiplex PCR; TCRdb stores in-frame clones only, minus some. The data contain about 150,000 clones, 80% of them singletons. The sequenced material came from peripheral blood. These receptors were collected from a woman between 45 and 60 years old with acute or convalescent COVID-19.

The chain links TRBV2 to TRBJ1-2; 8 bases map to TRBD1. In germline, CDR1 is SNHLY, CDR2 FYNNEI. The CDR3 sequence is 17 residues long. J was trimmed by 3 bases and V by 6 bases; bases with no gene match: 15. CDR3 nucleotide sequence: TGTGCCAGCAGGGTGGGTGGCAGGGGGCGTTGGCACTATGGCTACACCTTC. Protein product: CASRVGGRGRWHYGYTF.

This rearrangement joins TRBV2 to TRBJ1-1; perhaps TRBD1 as D (6 bases). The V and J ends lost 6 bases and 5 bases respectively, with 19 bases between them. The CDR3 consists of 15 residues. Germline lookup yields CDR1 SNHLY and CDR2 FYNNEI. CDR3 coding DNA: TGTGCCAGCAGCCCCCTCCCGCAAGGGGGAACTGAAGCTTTCTTT. Translating gives CASSPLPQGGTEAFF.

Here the CDR3 DNA reads TGTGCCAGCAGCCTACAGGGCCCCTCCTACGAGCAGTACTTC. The encoded protein is CASSLQGPSYEQYF. This chain uses TRBV7-2 with TRBJ2-7, with D perhaps matching TRBD1 (6 bases). Trimming removed 5 bases at V and 0 bases at J, with 11 bases between. The CDR3 totals 14 residues. Per the germline V gene, CDR1 is SGHTA and CDR2 is FQGNSA.

The chain recombines TRBV10-1 with TRBJ2-7; D uncertain. CDR3 length: 15 amino acids. Trimming removed 2 bases from V and 4 bases from J, with 15 bases in between. Germline-derived CDR1 and CDR2 are WNHNN and SYGVQD (reference sequence). The CDR3 protein is CASSERSPLRYEQYF. Written as DNA, the CDR3 is TGCGCCAGCAGTGAGCGGAGTCCCCTTCGATACGAGCAGTACTTC.

The V gene is TRBV10-3, the J gene TRBJ1-3; 7 bases are a match to TRBD1. The CDR3 has 15 amino acids. The germline V gene encodes CDR1 ENHRY and CDR2 SYGVKD. V trimming: 2 bases; J trimming: 2 bases; junction bases outside the gene matches: 3. The CDR3 DNA reads TGTGCCATCAGTGAGGCTACAGGGGCTGGAAACACCATATATTTT. Translated: CAISEATGAGNTIYF.

The count of this clone is one. The rearrangement joins TRBV5-1 to TRBJ1-6; D is unresolved. CDR1 and CDR2 (germline): SGHRS, YFSETQ. CDR3 length: 14 residues. V was pared by 4 bases and J by 14 bases, with 19 bases between. DNA of the CDR3: TGCGCCAGCAGCCCTTCAGGAGGGCTAAAGGCCCTCCACTTT. It yields the protein CASSPSGGLKALHF.

This chain links TRBV7-8 with TRBJ1-5, with 8 positions matching TRBD1. Germline V gives CDR1 SGHVS, CDR2 FQNEAQ. The CDR3 covers 16 residues. V gave up 5 bases and J gave up 5 bases; unmatched junction bases: 11. In nucleotides, the CDR3 is TGTGCCAGCAGCACGAGACAGGGGCCTCCTCATCAGCCCCAGCATTTT. Translation: CASSTRQGPPHQPQHF.

The chain has TRBV7-3 and TRBJ1-2; TRBD1 agrees at 8 bases. J was trimmed by 3 bases and V by 2 bases; bases with no gene match: 5. CDR3 length: 15 residues. Germline values: CDR1 SGHTA, CDR2 FQGTGA. This chain's CDR3 is CASSLSTGDHYGYTF. CDR3 coding DNA: TGTGCCAGCAGCTTATCGACAGGGGACCACTATGGCTACACCTTC. The variable domain in full, with the rest retrieved from reference TRBV7-3 and TRBJ1-2, is GAGVSQTPSNKVTEKGKYVELRCDPISGHTALYWYRQSLGQGPEFLIYFQGTGAADDSGLPNDRFFAVRPEGSVSTLKIQRTERGDSAVYLCASSLSTGDHYGYTFGSGTRLTVV.

The chain has TRBV6-2 or TRBV6-3 and TRBJ1-6; D may be TRBD1 (6 bases). The CDR3 has 14 residues. Germline CDR1 and CDR2: MNHEY and SVGEGT. Trimming took off 4 bases at V and 9 bases at J, with 13 bases between the two ends. CDR3 loop: CASSSQGGTSPLHF. The CDR3 bases are TGTGCCAGCAGTTCACAGGGAGGGACTTCACCCCTCCACTTT.

This sequence joins TRBV7-2 and TRBJ1-4; D is unclear. The CDR3 covers 13 residues. V lost 5 bases and J 8 bases, leaving 12 bases between the germline ends. CDR1 is SGHTA and CDR2 is FQGNSA in the germline V gene. The CDR3 loop is CASSLGVNEKLFF. The CDR3, as DNA: TGTGCCAGCAGCCTCGGGGTGAACGAAAAACTGTTTTTT.

The chain joins TRBV18 to TRBJ1-2; 9 bases line up with TRBD1. V dropped 6 bases and J dropped 4; count of bases not matched to a gene: 9. This CDR3 is 15 amino acids long. Germline V gene data show CDR1 as KGHSH and CDR2 as LQKENI. CDR3 sequence reads: CASSPRDRDPYGYTF. The CDR3 region has the DNA TGTGCCAGCTCTCCCAGGGACAGGGACCCCTATGGCTACACCTTC.

CDR3 region: CASSLMTSWHTGELFF. CDR3 coding DNA: TGTGCCAGCAGCTTGATGACTAGCTGGCACACCGGGGAGCTGTTTTTT. This rearrangement joins TRBV11-3 to TRBJ2-2; 7 bases align to TRBD2. The CDR3 is made up of 16 amino acids. Germline values: CDR1 SGHNT, CDR2 YENEEA. V lost 3 bases, J lost 3 bases, and 7 bases stayed unmatched.

V gene TRBV3-1 (or the pseudogene TRBV3-2) combines with J gene TRBJ2-5; 12 bases align to TRBD2. The J segment lost 4 bases and the V segment lost 0 bases, leaving 3 bases of the junction unmatched. The CDR3 consists of 16 residues. The V gene's germline CDR1 is LGHDT and CDR2 YNNKEL (reference sequence). The CDR3 reads CASSQEASGGGETQYF. CDR3 nucleotide sequence: TGTGCCAGCAGCCAAGAAGCTAGCGGGGGGGGAGAGACCCAGTACTTC.

CDR3 region: CASTRGGSGNTIYF. The CDR3 DNA reads as TGTGCCAGTACCCGAGGGGGCAGTGGAAACACCATATATTTT. The chain joins TRBV19 to TRBJ1-3; 7 positions match TRBD1. The CDR3 has 14 residues. Trimming at V came to 7 bases and at J to 3 bases, leaving 6 bases not matched to a gene. Per the germline V gene, CDR1 is LNHDA and CDR2 is SQIVND (reference sequence).

This chain uses TRBV4-1 with TRBJ1-1, with a tentative D call TRBD1 (5 bases). CDR1 and CDR2 (germline): MGHRA, YSYEKL. The CDR3 consists of 17 residues. Deletions cut 0 bases from V and 4 bases from J, with 18 bases between. CDR3: CASSQDKGRKGVTEAFF. Written as DNA, the CDR3 is TGCGCCAGCAGCCAAGATAAGGGGCGCAAAGGGGTCACTGAAGCTTTCTTT.

This chain uses TRBV7-3 with TRBJ2-2; TRBD2 matches 14 bases. Trimming at V came to 7 bases and at J to 5 bases, leaving 12 bases not matched to a gene. Germline CDR1 reads SGHTA; CDR2 reads FQGTGA. This CDR3 spans 18 amino acids. The CDR3 loop reads CASTYGLAGGLRTGELFF. CDR3 in DNA: TGTGCCAGCACCTACGGACTAGCGGGGGGCCTGAGAACCGGGGAGCTGTTTTTT. The variable domain in full, with the rest retrieved from reference TRBV7-3 and TRBJ2-2, is GAGVSQTPSNKVTEKGKYVELRCDPISGHTALYWYRQSLGQGPEFLIYFQGTGAADDSGLPNDRFFAVRPEGSVSTLKIQRTERGDSAVYLCASTYGLAGGLRTGELFFGEGSRLTVL.

This clone was observed a single time. V gene TRBV4-3 combines with J gene TRBJ1-2; D possibly corresponds to TRBD1 (5 bases). The length of the CDR3 is 15 residues. Trimming removed 0 bases from V and 4 bases from J, with 12 bases in between. Germline V CDR1 and CDR2: LGHNA, YSLEER. The CDR3 reads CASSQDHWGVYGYTF. In DNA, the CDR3 is TGCGCCAGCAGCCAAGATCATTGGGGGGTCTATGGCTACACCTTC.

This clone was seen only a few times. This chain connects TRBV12-3 or TRBV12-4 to TRBJ2-1; D is possibly TRBD1 (5 bases). V lost 7 bases and J 10 bases, leaving 17 bases between the germline ends. There are 13 residues in the CDR3. Here the CDR3 reads CASIKQAGAEQFF. CDR3 nucleotide sequence: TGTGCCAGCATCAAACAGGCCGGTGCGGAGCAGTTCTTC.

The chain employs TRBV6-6 and TRBJ2-7; 7 bases agree with TRBD1. Germline CDR1 is MNHNY and CDR2 is SVGAGI (reference sequence). Unmatched junction bases numbered 11, after V lost 6 bases and J lost 6 bases. The CDR3 covers 14 residues. The CDR3 region has the DNA TGTGCCAGCAGCCCGGACAGGTTACGGGTCGAGCAGTACTTC. Residues: CASSPDRLRVEQYF.

This chain joins TRBV19 and TRBJ1-1; D gene ambiguous. CDR1 LNHDA and CDR2 SQIVND come from the germline V gene (reference sequence). The CDR3 contains 15 residues. Trimming pared 0 bases from V and 6 bases from J, leaving 14 bases between. For the CDR3, the DNA is TGTGCCAGTAGTATAGAGTCTACCGGGAGGGCTGAAGCTTTCTTT. Translated: CASSIESTGRAEAFF. The full variable domain, its missing parts supplied by reference TRBV19 and TRBJ1-1, is DGGITQSPKYLFRKEGQNVTLSCEQNLNHDAMYWYRQDPGQGLRLIYYSQIVNDFQKGDIAEGYSVSREKKESFPLTVTSAQKNPTAFYLCASSIESTGRAEAFFGQGTRLTVV.

V usage is TRBV11-2 and J usage is TRBJ2-3; 10 bases line up with TRBD2. Germline values: CDR1 SGHAT, CDR2 FQNNGV. J lost 3 bases, V lost 6 bases, and 3 bases had no gene match. The CDR3 consists of 14 residues. CDR3 sequence: CASSYSGGTDTQYF. CDR3 in DNA: TGTGCCAGCAGTTATAGCGGGGGGACAGATACGCAGTATTTT.

V usage is TRBV12-5 and J usage is TRBJ2-3, with TRBD2 as a possible D gene (5 bases). This CDR3 comprises 12 residues. Trimming took off 6 bases at V and 3 bases at J, with 7 bases between the two ends. Per the germline V gene, CDR1 is LGHNT and CDR2 is FRNRAP. CDR3 in DNA: TGTGCTAGTGGAAGACTAACAGATACGCAGTATTTT. As protein: CASGRLTDTQYF. Combining the CDR3 with reference TRBV12-5 and TRBJ2-3 gives the whole variable domain DARVTQTPRHKVTEMGQEVTMRCQPILGHNTVFWYRQTMMQGLELLAYFRNRAPLDDSGMPKDRFSAEMPDATLATLKIQPSEPRDSAVYFCASGRLTDTQYFGPGTRLTVL.

This clone was detected only once. The V and J genes are TRBV28 and TRBJ1-2; 7 bases align to TRBD1. Trimming cost V 10 bases and J 3 bases; bases outside gene matches: 8. The CDR3 runs 13 residues. Germline lookup yields CDR1 MDHEN and CDR2 SYDVKM. This CDR3 reads CATIQGTDYGYTF. In DNA form, the CDR3 reads TGTGCCACTATACAGGGGACGGACTATGGCTACACCTTC.